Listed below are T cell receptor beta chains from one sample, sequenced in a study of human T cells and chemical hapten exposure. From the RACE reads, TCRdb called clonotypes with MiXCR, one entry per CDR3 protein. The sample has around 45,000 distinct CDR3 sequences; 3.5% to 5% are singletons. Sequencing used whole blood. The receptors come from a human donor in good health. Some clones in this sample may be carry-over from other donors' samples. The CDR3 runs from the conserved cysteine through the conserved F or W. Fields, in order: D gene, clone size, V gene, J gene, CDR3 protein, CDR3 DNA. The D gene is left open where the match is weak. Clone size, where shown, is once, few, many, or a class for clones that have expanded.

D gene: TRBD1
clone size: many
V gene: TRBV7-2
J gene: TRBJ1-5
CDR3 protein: CASSLALTGTGAQHF
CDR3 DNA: TGTGCCAGCAGCTTAGCGTTGACAGGGACAGGGGCCCAGCATTTT

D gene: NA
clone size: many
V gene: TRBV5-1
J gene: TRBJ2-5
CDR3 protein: CASSRRGGETQYF
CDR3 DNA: TGCGCCAGCAGCCGGCGGGGCGGGGAGACCCAGTACTTC

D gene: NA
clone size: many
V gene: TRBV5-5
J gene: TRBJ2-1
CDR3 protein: CASSLRMVTGGVNEQFF
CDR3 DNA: TGTGCCAGCAGCTTACGGATGGTAACAGGGGGGGTCAATGAGCAGTTCTTC

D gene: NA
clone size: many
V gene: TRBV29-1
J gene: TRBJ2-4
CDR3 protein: CSVEVDYRDLAKNIQYF
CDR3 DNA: TGCAGCGTTGAAGTTGATTACAGAGATTTAGCCAAAAACATTCAGTACTTC

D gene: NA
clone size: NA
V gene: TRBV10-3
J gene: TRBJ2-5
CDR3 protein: CATGHQETQYF
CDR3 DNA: TGTGCCACTGGGCATCAAGAGACCCAGTACTTC

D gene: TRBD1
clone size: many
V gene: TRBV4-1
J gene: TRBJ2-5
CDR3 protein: CASSLWTGSETQYF
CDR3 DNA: TGCGCCAGCAGCCTTTGGACAGGGTCGGAGACCCAGTACTTC

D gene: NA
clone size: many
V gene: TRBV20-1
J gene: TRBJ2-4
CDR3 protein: CSATGGTPRTAQYF
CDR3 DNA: TGCAGTGCCACGGGCGGCACCCCGAGGACAGCTCAGTACTTC

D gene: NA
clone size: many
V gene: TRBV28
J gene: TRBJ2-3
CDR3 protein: CAYGGRSLTDTQYF
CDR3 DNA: TGTGCCTACGGGGGCAGGAGCCTCACAGATACGCAGTATTTT

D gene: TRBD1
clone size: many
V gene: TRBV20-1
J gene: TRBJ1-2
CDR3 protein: CSAKYRDRDFLPYGYTF
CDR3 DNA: TGCAGTGCTAAGTACCGGGACAGGGATTTCCTTCCTTATGGCTACACCTTC

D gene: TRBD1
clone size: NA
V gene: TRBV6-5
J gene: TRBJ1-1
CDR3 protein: CASVPGGAHEAFF
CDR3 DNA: TGTGCCAGCGTTCCAGGGGGGGCCCATGAAGCTTTCTTT

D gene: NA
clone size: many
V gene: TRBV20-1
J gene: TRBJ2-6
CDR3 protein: CSARGGFGANVLTF
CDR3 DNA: TGCAGTGCTAGAGGGGGCTTTGGGGCCAACGTCCTGACTTTC

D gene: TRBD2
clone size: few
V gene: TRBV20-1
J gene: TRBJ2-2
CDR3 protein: CSARDKTSGNTGELFF
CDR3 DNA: TGCAGTGCTAGAGATAAGACTAGCGGGAACACCGGGGAGCTGTTTTTT

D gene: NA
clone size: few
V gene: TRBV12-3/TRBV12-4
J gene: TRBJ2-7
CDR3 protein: CASSFGHQGFGYEQYF
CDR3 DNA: TGTGCCAGCAGTTTTGGCCATCAGGGGTTCGGGTACGAGCAGTACTTC

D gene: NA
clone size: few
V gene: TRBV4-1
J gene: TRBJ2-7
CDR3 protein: CASSQDLGRAYEQYF
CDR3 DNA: TGCGCCAGCAGCCAAGATCTCGGCAGGGCCTACGAGCAGTACTTC

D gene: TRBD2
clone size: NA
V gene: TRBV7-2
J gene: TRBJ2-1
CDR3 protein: CASSLAGAGVNEQFF
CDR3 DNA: TGTGCCAGCAGCTTAGCGGGCGCGGGGGTGAATGAGCAGTTCTTC

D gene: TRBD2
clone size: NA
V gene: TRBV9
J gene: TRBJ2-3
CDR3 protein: CASSVGTTSTDTQYF
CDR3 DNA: TGTGCCAGCAGCGTCGGGACTACTAGCACAGATACGCAGTATTTT

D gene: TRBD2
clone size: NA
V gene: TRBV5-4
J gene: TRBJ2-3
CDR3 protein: CASSQTSSAQYF
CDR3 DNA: TGTGCCAGCAGCCAGACTAGCTCGGCGCAGTATTTT

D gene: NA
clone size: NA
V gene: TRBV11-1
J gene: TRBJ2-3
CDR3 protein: CASSKRDGTDTQYF
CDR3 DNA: TGTGCCAGCAGCAAGAGGGATGGCACAGATACGCAGTATTTT

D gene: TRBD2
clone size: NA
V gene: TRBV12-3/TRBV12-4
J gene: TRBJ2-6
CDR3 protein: CASTSIRGGSSGANVLTF
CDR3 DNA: TGTGCCAGCACCTCCATCCGGGGGGGGTCCTCTGGGGCCAACGTCCTGACTTTC

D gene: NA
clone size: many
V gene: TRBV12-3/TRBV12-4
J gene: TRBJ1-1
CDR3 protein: CASSFGGRMFTEAFF
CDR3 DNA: TGTGCCAGCAGTTTTGGGGGCAGGATGTTCACTGAAGCTTTCTTT

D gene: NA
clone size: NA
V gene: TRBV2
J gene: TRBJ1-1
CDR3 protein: CASGRELNTEAFF
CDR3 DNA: TGTGCCAGCGGAAGGGAATTGAACACTGAAGCTTTCTTT